This T cell receptor (beta chain) was found in a study of T-cell memory formation after mild COVID-19 (dated by TCRdb to the early 2020s). At the level of the whole study: Most TCR sequence clusters were specific to one of the two donors. In two donors, T-cell clones that expanded and contracted after mild COVID-19 were followed by sequencing TCRalpha and TCRbeta repertoires longitudinally. Two young, previously healthy adult volunteers made up the cohort, one male and one female. Study-level results and caveats: Some responding clones were found in pre-infection memory, which suggests that pre-existing cross-reactive memory T cells took part in the SARS-CoV-2 response. SARS-CoV-2 specificity was not confirmed for the second-wave clones peaking on day 37. Contracting CD4+ clones were located mainly in the CM and EM memory subsets, whereas CD8+ clones were found to be enriched in EMRA. The study covered only two mild cases, and larger cohorts including severe cases with pre-infection samples were considered necessary. Balanced CD4/CD8 phenotypes were observed for clones contracting from day 15 to 85, whereas a bias towards CD4+ was observed for a second wave of clones expanding from day 15 to 37.

For this chain, trimming is 4 bases at the V end and 2 bases at the J end, and the number of junction bases without a gene match is 8. CDR1 and CDR2 are read off the germline V gene (reference sequence) as DFQATT and SNEGSKA. There are 15 amino acids in the CDR3, from cysteine to phenylalanine inclusive. Only the CDR3 portion is preserved as DNA: 45 bases, with reading frame beginning at the first base. TCRdb names Illumina NovaSeq 6000 as the instrument used. cDNA libraries for TCRalpha and TCRbeta were prepared by 5'RACE using constant-segment primers, with sample barcodes and unique molecular identifiers added. RNA was extracted from every sample with Trizol reagent. Library amplification was performed in two PCR steps, and a second sample barcode and Illumina TruSeq adapters were introduced in the second step. Sequencing of libraries was performed on an Illumina NovaSeq with 2 x 150 bp paired-end reads. The paper's data handling went like this. The reads were demultiplexed and collapsed into UMI-guided consensus sequences using migec v1.2.7. Using mixcr v2.1.11, UMI consensuses were aligned to TRA and TRB V and J templates and then assembled into clonotypes. A clonotype was counted as expanded or contracted only when both edgeR and NoisET called the clonotype significant, with the noise models trained on biological replicates. For edgeR calls, the thresholds were a false discovery rate-adjusted p below 0.01 and a log2 fold-change of 1. As an exploratory analysis of dynamics, max-normalized trajectories of the 1000 most abundant clonotypes were examined by PCA with hierarchical clustering. The CD4 or CD8 phenotype of responding clones was assigned using the separately sequenced CD4+ and CD8+ repertoires. In TCRdb, the public reads were trimmed at Q25 with fastp and aligned with MiXCR, with productive beta chains retained. CDR3 protein sequences are deduplicated, and each keeps its most common genes and DNA. None of the V and J calls come from the authors' own analysis; TCRdb made them. Recorded for this sample are around 110,000 distinct CDR3 sequences; around an eighth of them occurred a single time. Around 30% of the sample rests with the top ten.

PBMCs were isolated by Ficoll-Paque density gradient centrifugation. This clonotype was detected a few times. No antigen is known for it. Qualities for individual bases were not recorded, and no much larger clone is one base off. The sample comprised PBMCs or a T cell subset sorted from them (not recorded which). This clonotype was sampled from an adult woman who had mild COVID-19 (a few samples of this study predate the infection). The sample titles of this study are shuffled in the database, so cell type and time point are left out; the donor was told from shared clones. This sequence uses TRBV20-1 and TRBJ1-5, with 7 middle bases fitting TRBD1. In nucleotide form, the sequence is TGCAGTGCTAATGACAGGGAAGGAGGCAATCAGCCCCAGCATTTT. This is translated as CSANDREGGNQPQHF.